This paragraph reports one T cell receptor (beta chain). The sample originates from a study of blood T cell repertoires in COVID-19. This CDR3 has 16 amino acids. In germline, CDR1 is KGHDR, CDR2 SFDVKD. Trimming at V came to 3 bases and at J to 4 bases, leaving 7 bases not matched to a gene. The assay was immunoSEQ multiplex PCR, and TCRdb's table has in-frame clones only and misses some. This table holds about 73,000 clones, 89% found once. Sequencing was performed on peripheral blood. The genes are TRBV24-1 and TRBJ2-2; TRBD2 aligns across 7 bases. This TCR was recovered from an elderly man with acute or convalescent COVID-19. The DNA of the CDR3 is TGTGCCACCAGTGATACCAGGACTAGTTCCACCGGGGAGCTGTTTTTT. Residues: CATSDTRTSSTGELFF.